Listed below are T cell receptor beta chains from one sample, sequenced in a study of T cells after yellow fever vaccination. A single record per CDR3 protein comes from TCRdb applying MiXCR to the 5' RACE reads. Of some 600,000 distinct CDR3 sequences detected, about 15% appear once; the ten largest clones hold around a sixth. The input for sequencing was PBMCs, taken around 5 days after the first yellow fever vaccination. The receptors here all came from a man in his late teens or twenties who received the YFV17D yellow fever vaccine. The CDR3 runs from the conserved cysteine through the conserved F or W.

TRBV12-3/TRBV12-4 CASSFGGNQPQHF
TRBV27 CASSQAGIYNEQFF
TRBV5-1 CASSPRDLETQYF
TRBV5-1 CASSSRLAGPLETQYF
TRBV11-2 CASSIGYTDTQYF
TRBV5-1 CASSWPRDSGRNEQFF
TRBV7-2 CASSLLTANTGELFF
TRBV4-2 CASSQELGDNEQFF
TRBV9 CASSVGQRSVDTQYF
TRBV29-1 CSVVPTDTQYF
TRBV11-2 CASSLPLGTSGGPADTQYF
TRBV25-1 CASSAGSSSYNEQFF
TRBV5-5 CASSPGRPYNEQFF
TRBV6-5 CASSYGGQGGGDEQFF
TRBV5-1 CASSATRNYEQYF
TRBV5-1 CASSSDSPNEQFF
TRBV5-1 CASSLLVAGGTGRGYTF
TRBV11-2 CASSLTVGVGNTEAFF
TRBV7-2 CASNLGSRPYGYTF
TRBV15 CATSRDLLYGYTF
TRBV4-1 CASSQDPRASSPLHF
TRBV5-4 CASSSRTQADTQYF
TRBV6-1 CASSEDRAYGYTF
TRBV4-3 CASSHPDRDTEAFF
TRBV20-1 CSALWGGSYNEQFF
TRBV25-1 CASSDKQGTGDTQYF
TRBV13 CASSAAVSAVTDTQYF
TRBV5-1 CASSPGTGGGTDTQYF
TRBV18 CASSEAGLQGNEQFF
TRBV2 CASSVEGSNQPQHF
TRBV12-3/TRBV12-4 CASTPAGTIRTDTQYF